The 32 T cell receptor beta chains below come from one sample, sequenced in a study of somatic mutations in cytotoxic T cells in rheumatoid arthritis. Measured with immunoSEQ multiplex PCR; TCRdb has only the in-frame clones, and not every one. The data contain roughly 16,000 clones, roughly four fifths of them singletons. The sample comprised CD8+ T cells sorted from blood. Receptors originate from a woman in her fifties or sixties with rheumatoid arthritis.

V gene TRBV29-1 combines with J gene TRBJ2-1; 10 bases fit TRBD2. The CDR3 loop spans 17 amino acids. The trim removed 2 bases at V and 4 bases at J, leaving 11 bases unmatched. CDR1 SQVTM and CDR2 ANQGSEA come from the germline V gene. The CDR3 protein is CSVESTSGDHLYNEQFF. DNA of the CDR3: TGCAGCGTTGAATCCACTAGCGGGGACCATCTATACAATGAGCAGTTCTTC.

This clone has more than one count but fewer than ten. The chain links TRBV9 to TRBJ1-6; D gene unclear. CDR3 length: 13 residues. V gave up 2 bases and J gave up 10 bases, with 10 bases separating them. Germline loops: CDR1 SGDLS, CDR2 YYNGEE. The CDR3 bases are TGTGCCAGCAGCGTGGGGAGTGGATCACCCCTCCACTTT. This gives the protein CASSVGSGSPLHF.

In nucleotides, the CDR3 is TGTGCCAGCAGTTGGACAGGGGGTAGCAATCAGCCCCAGCATTTT. This translates into CASSWTGGSNQPQHF. The chain links TRBV27 to TRBJ1-5; 10 bases match TRBD1. Per germline, CDR1 MNHEY and CDR2 SMNVEV (reference sequence). The CDR3 is 15 amino acids. V lost 4 bases to trimming and J lost 0 bases; unmatched junction nucleotides: 0.

V is TRBV7-9 and J is TRBJ2-3; D perhaps matches TRBD1 (6 bases). This CDR3 is built from 14 residues. Germline V gene sequence: CDR1 SEHNR, CDR2 FQNEAQ (reference sequence). Trimming shortened V by 5 bases and J by 2 bases, and 11 bases separated the two germline ends. CDR3 amino acids: CASSNRDNTDTQYF. The DNA for the CDR3 is TGTGCCAGCAGCAACCGGGACAACACAGATACGCAGTATTTT.

The rearrangement uses TRBV5-4 and TRBJ2-2; D may be TRBD2 (6 bases). Germline CDR1 is SGHNT and CDR2 is YYREEE (reference sequence). This CDR3 has 16 amino acids. Trimming left V 0 bases short and J 0 bases short, with 9 bases between. In nucleotides, the CDR3 is TGTGCCAGCAGCTTGGGGGACTCCTCGAACACCGGGGAGCTGTTTTTT. This sequence encodes CASSLGDSSNTGELFF.

This rearrangement joins TRBV9 to TRBJ1-4, with D possibly TRBD1 on 6 matching bases. The ends were cut back, 5 bases at V and 8 bases at J, with 16 bases in the middle. The CDR3 consists of 14 residues. The germline V gene has CDR1 SGDLS and CDR2 YYNGEE. The CDR3 protein is CASSQTGHGEKLFF. The CDR3 DNA reads TGTGCCAGCAGTCAAACAGGGCATGGGGAAAAACTGTTTTTT.

This clone was observed a handful of times. The chain carries TRBV7-9 and TRBJ1-5; D might be TRBD1 (5 bases). CDR3 length: 16 amino acids. Trimming took off 5 bases at V and 4 bases at J, with 18 bases between the two ends. Germline V gives CDR1 SEHNR, CDR2 FQNEAQ (reference sequence). The CDR3 protein is CASSRQTSGSNQPQHF. As DNA, the CDR3 is TGTGCCAGCAGCCGCCAAACGTCAGGGAGTAATCAGCCCCAGCATTTT.

This clone has more than one count but fewer than ten. The chain employs TRBV25-1 and TRBJ2-7; either TRBD1 or TRBD2 may supply D (5 bases each). Germline-derived CDR1 and CDR2 are MGHDK and SYGVNS. CDR3 length: 14 amino acids. Trimming stripped 3 bases from V and 0 bases from J, with 9 bases between. The CDR3 coding sequence is TGTGCCAGCAGTGATTGGGGGTACTCCTACGAGCAGTACTTC. Its translation is CASSDWGYSYEQYF.

V gene TRBV4-2 combines with J gene TRBJ1-6; D might be TRBD1 (5 bases). This CDR3 has 16 amino acids. Germline V gives CDR1 LGHNA, CDR2 YNFKEQ. Deletions cut 4 bases from V and 10 bases from J, with 20 bases between. The CDR3, as DNA: TGTGCCAGCAGCCCGGACACTACTCACTCTGTGTCACCCCTCCACTTT. Its protein is CASSPDTTHSVSPLHF.

Regarding this clone: This sample also contains other DNA sequences that code for the same CDR3. In DNA form, the CDR3 reads TGTGCCAGCAGTGCAGGGACAGCTTACACCGGGGAGCTGTTTTTT. It encodes CASSAGTAYTGELFF. The chain combines TRBV9 with TRBJ2-2; 7 positions agree with TRBD1. V lost 5 bases and J lost 3; bases outside the gene matches: 7. CDR1 is SGDLS, CDR2 YYNGEE, per germline. The CDR3 spans 15 residues. Filled out from reference TRBV9 and TRBJ2-2, the complete variable domain reads DSGVTQTPKHLITATGQRVTLRCSPRSGDLSVYWYQQSLDQGLQFLIQYYNGEERAKGNILERFSAQQFPDLHSELNLSSLELGDSALYFCASSAGTAYTGELFFGEGSRLTVL.

The chain has TRBV6-5 and TRBJ1-5; no firm D call. The CDR3 loop spans 16 amino acids. The ends were cut back, 0 bases at V and 1 base at J, with 10 bases in the middle. CDR1 and CDR2 from the germline V gene are MNHEY and SVGAGI. The CDR3 DNA is TGTGCCAGCAGTTACTCTTTACCGGCAAGCAATCAGCCCCAGCATTTT. Its protein is CASSYSLPASNQPQHF.

The genes are TRBV25-1 and TRBJ1-4; the D gene is possibly TRBD1 (5 bases). V lost 1 base and J 0 bases, leaving 9 bases between the germline ends. The CDR3 is made up of 16 amino acids. CDR1 and CDR2 from the germline V gene are MGHDK and SYGVNS. This CDR3 is CASSEFRGATNEKLFF. CDR3 bases: TGTGCCAGCAGTGAATTTAGGGGTGCAACTAATGAAAAACTGTTTTTT. The entire variable domain, with the rest obtained from reference TRBV25-1 and TRBJ1-4, is as follows: EADIYQTPRYLVIGTGKKITLECSQTMGHDKMYWYQQDPGMELHLIHYSYGVNSTEKGDLSSESTVSRIRTEHFPLTLESARPSHTSQYLCASSEFRGATNEKLFFGSGTQLSVL.

The rearrangement uses TRBV5-4 and TRBJ2-7; D is uncertain. V was pared by 5 bases and J by 1 base, with 10 bases between. Germline V CDR1 and CDR2: SGHNT, YYREEE (reference sequence). This CDR3 comprises 13 residues. The CDR3 here is CASSQFVSYEQYF. CDR3 sequence (DNA): TGTGCCAGCAGTCAGTTCGTTTCCTACGAGCAGTACTTC. The complete variable domain, with remaining parts taken from reference TRBV5-4 and TRBJ2-7, reads ETGVTQSPTHLIKTRGQQVTLRCSSQSGHNTVSWYQQALGQGPQFIFQYYREEENGRGNFPPRFSGLQFPNYSSELNVNALELDDSALYLCASSQFVSYEQYFGPGTRLTVT.

V and J are TRBV28 and TRBJ1-1; D not certain. CDR1 and CDR2 (germline): MDHEN, SYDVKM. Trimming took off 3 bases at V and 6 bases at J, with 14 bases between the two ends. This CDR3 comprises 14 residues. The DNA of the CDR3 is TGTGCCAGCAGTTTGAGAGGGTTTATTCCTGAAGCTTTCTTT. Amino acids: CASSLRGFIPEAFF.

This clone showed up just once. The chain uses TRBV19 and TRBJ2-1; D unresolved. Germline V gives CDR1 LNHDA, CDR2 SQIVND (reference sequence). Trimming cost V 4 bases and J 4 bases, with 8 bases left between them. CDR3 length equals 13 residues. This CDR3 is CASSNGQYNEQFF. The DNA of the CDR3 is TGTGCCAGTAGTAACGGGCAGTACAATGAGCAGTTCTTC.

This clone was picked up one time. The J gene is TRBJ1-3, the V gene TRBV7-9; TRBD1 matches 7 bases. The germline V gene has CDR1 SEHNR and CDR2 FQNEAQ (reference sequence). The CDR3 is made up of 16 amino acids. The V segment lost 1 base and the J segment 0 bases; nucleotides outside the gene matches: 3. CDR3 loop: CASSLEGQSSGNTIYF. CDR3 nucleotide sequence: TGTGCCAGCAGCTTAGAGGGACAGAGCTCTGGAAACACCATATATTTT.

The chain couples TRBV9 to TRBJ1-5; D might be TRBD1 (5 bases). This CDR3 region has 14 residues. The germline V gene has CDR1 SGDLS and CDR2 YYNGEE. V gave up 2 bases and J gave up 7 bases, with 13 bases separating them. As DNA, the CDR3 is TGTGCCAGCAGCGTGGGGGGATCGGAACAGCCCCAGCATTTT. Translated: CASSVGGSEQPQHF.

The rearrangement joins TRBV9 to TRBJ2-3; D unresolved. The CDR3 runs to 15 residues. V lost 0 bases, J lost 3 bases, and 11 bases lay in between. CDR1 SGDLS and CDR2 YYNGEE come from the germline V gene. CDR3 amino acids: CASSVGVSLTDTQYF. DNA for the CDR3: TGTGCCAGCAGCGTAGGTGTCTCCTTGACAGATACGCAGTATTTT.

The count of this clone is one. The DNA is left out, because the CDR3 cannot be placed on it with certainty; the CDR3 is given as TCRdb lists it. This sequence joins TRBV21-1 and TRBJ1-2; TRBD1, as called in the table, went unchecked against the DNA. TRBV21-1 is marked as a pseudogene. The CDR3 contains 21 residues when both ends are counted. This chain's CDR3 is CASSKERVVVAGGSTNYGYTF.

V usage is TRBV7-2 and J usage is TRBJ2-6; 7 bases are a match to TRBD1. The V gene end was trimmed by 3 bases and the J gene end by 0 bases; junction bases not matched to a gene: 5. Per germline, CDR1 SGHTA and CDR2 FQGNSA. This CDR3 is 17 amino acids long. CDR3 in DNA: TGTGCCAGCAGCTTTAAGGGGGCACTCTCTGGGGCCAACGTCCTGACTTTC. Translated: CASSFKGALSGANVLTF.

This rearrangement joins TRBV11-2 to TRBJ1-1; D call uncertain. The length of the CDR3 is 14 residues. CDR1 and CDR2 from the germline V gene are SGHAT and FQNNGV. The V end was cut by 6 bases, the J end by 6 bases, with 17 bases between. The CDR3, as DNA: TGTGCCAGCAGGGCACTGGAGACGGGCGCTGAAGCTTTCTTT. It yields the protein CASRALETGAEAFF.

Details on this clone: The junction departs from germline at one end; a sequencing error may be responsible. CDR3 loop: CASSQLAGDGNEQFF. CDR3 coding DNA: TGTGCTAGCAGCCAACTAGCGGGAGACGGCAATGAGCAGTTCTTC. The chain combines TRBV7-7 with TRBJ2-1; TRBD2 agrees at 11 bases. The CDR3 is 15 residues long. CDR1 and CDR2 (germline): SSHAT, FNYEAQ (reference sequence).

The CDR3 reads CASSGVRRSSYEQYF. CDR3 sequence (DNA): TGTGCCAGCAGCGGTGTTCGACGGAGCTCCTACGAGCAGTACTTC. The chain recombines TRBV7-9 with TRBJ2-7; no clear D. The germline V gene encodes CDR1 SEHNR and CDR2 FQNEAQ (reference sequence). Trimming shortened V by 5 bases and J by 0 bases, and 14 bases separated the two germline ends. This CDR3 has 15 residues. Drawing the rest from reference TRBV7-9 and TRBJ2-7, the complete variable domain is DTGVSQNPRHKITKRGQNVTFRCDPISEHNRLYWYRQTLGQGPEFLTYFQNEAQLEKSRLLSDRFSAERPKGSFSTLEIQRTEQGDSAMYLCASSGVRRSSYEQYFGPGTRLTVT.

The CDR3 nucleotides are TGTGCCAGCTCCGCCTTACAGGGCAACACAGATACGCAGTATTTT. Translation gives CASSALQGNTDTQYF. This rearrangement joins TRBV18 to TRBJ2-3; TRBD1 might be the D (6 bases). The CDR3 is made up of 15 amino acids. Trimming stripped 6 bases from V and 2 bases from J, with 15 bases between. Germline V lookup: CDR1 KGHSH, CDR2 LQKENI.

The V and J genes are TRBV12-5 and TRBJ1-5; the D is unclear. The CDR3 spans 13 residues. Germline V gene sequence: CDR1 LGHNT, CDR2 FRNRAP. The V end was cut by 7 bases, the J end by 0 bases, with 7 bases between. The CDR3, as DNA: TGTGCTAGTGCGATGGATAGCAATCAGCCCCAGCATTTT. This translates into CASAMDSNQPQHF. Based on the CDR3 plus reference TRBV12-5 and TRBJ1-5, the full variable domain is DARVTQTPRHKVTEMGQEVTMRCQPILGHNTVFWYRQTMMQGLELLAYFRNRAPLDDSGMPKDRFSAEMPDATLATLKIQPSEPRDSAVYFCASAMDSNQPQHFGDGTRLSIL.

The rearrangement links TRBV25-1 to TRBJ1-1, with 7 bases that match TRBD1. Per the germline V gene, CDR1 is MGHDK and CDR2 is SYGVNS. The CDR3 contains 14 residues. The V gene end was trimmed by 1 base and the J gene end by 3 bases; junction bases not matched to a gene: 2. The CDR3 sequence: CASSELQGHTEAFF. CDR3 DNA: TGTGCCAGCAGTGAATTACAGGGGCACACTGAAGCTTTCTTT.

The chain couples TRBV28 to TRBJ2-5; no clear D gene. The CDR3 contains 14 residues. V lost 3 bases to trimming and J lost 0 bases, with 8 bases between them. Germline-derived CDR1 and CDR2 are MDHEN and SYDVKM. Here the CDR3 reads CASSFLIDQETQYF. CDR3 in DNA: TGTGCCAGCAGTTTCCTCATAGACCAAGAGACCCAGTACTTC. The variable domain in full, completed from reference TRBV28 and TRBJ2-5, reads DVKVTQSSRYLVKRTGEKVFLECVQDMDHENMFWYRQDPGLGLRLIYFSYDVKMKEKGDIPEGYSVSREKKERFSLILESASTNQTSMYLCASSFLIDQETQYFGPGTRLLVL.

CDR3 in amino acids: CASSSRDRVGTDTQYF. For the CDR3, the DNA is TGTGCCAGCAGCTCCCGGGACAGGGTGGGCACAGATACGCAGTATTTT. The chain combines TRBV5-6 with TRBJ2-3; 9 bases align to TRBD1. The junction had 6 bases not matched to a gene; V was cut back by 3 bases and J by 1 base. Germline V gene lookup returns CDR1 SGHDT and CDR2 YYEEEE. The CDR3 extends over 16 amino acids. Using reference TRBV5-6 and TRBJ2-3 for the parts outside the CDR3, the full variable domain is DAGVTQSPTHLIKTRGQQVTLRCSPKSGHDTVSWYQQALGQGPQFIFQYYEEEERQRGNFPDRFSGHQFPNYSSELNVNALLLGDSALYLCASSSRDRVGTDTQYFGPGTRLTVL.

This clone qualifies as large. Other DNA sequences from this sample encode an identical CDR3 as well. CDR3 residues: CASSYSPGGNNQPQHF. The CDR3 nucleotides are TGTGCCAGCAGTTACTCTCCAGGGGGAAACAATCAGCCCCAGCATTTT. The chain joins TRBV6-5 to TRBJ1-5; the match to TRBD1 covers 7 bases. The CDR3 is 16 residues long. Germline lookup yields CDR1 MNHEY and CDR2 SVGAGI. With 0 bases clipped from V and 3 bases from J, the junction kept 5 bases outside the gene matches.

The chain has TRBV7-2 and TRBJ1-1; TRBD1 might be the D (6 bases). Germline CDR1 SGHTA, CDR2 FQGNSA. The V gene lost 5 bases and the J gene lost 4 bases, with 14 bases spanning the gap. The CDR3 sequence is 14 residues long. The CDR3 reads CASSQGGGGTEAFF. The CDR3 DNA sequence: TGTGCCAGCAGCCAAGGGGGGGGCGGCACTGAAGCTTTCTTT.

J is TRBJ1-4 and V is TRBV19; D gene ambiguous. This CDR3 has 15 amino acids. The V end lost 5 bases, the J end lost 6 bases, and 16 bases lay between the germline ends. Germline CDR1 and CDR2: LNHDA and SQIVND (reference sequence). The DNA of the CDR3 is TGTGCCAGTAGTCCAGAACAGAATACGGATGAAAAACTGTTTTTT. It encodes CASSPEQNTDEKLFF. The variable domain in full, with the rest retrieved from reference TRBV19 and TRBJ1-4, is DGGITQSPKYLFRKEGQNVTLSCEQNLNHDAMYWYRQDPGQGLRLIYYSQIVNDFQKGDIAEGYSVSREKKESFPLTVTSAQKNPTAFYLCASSPEQNTDEKLFFGSGTQLSVL.

This clone occurred a few times. V usage is TRBV2 and J usage is TRBJ2-7, with D unclear. This CDR3 has 12 amino acids. Germline V gene data show CDR1 as SNHLY and CDR2 as FYNNEI. Deletions cut 5 bases from V and 6 bases from J, with 11 bases between. This CDR3 is CASSWGSGEQYF. CDR3 in DNA: TGTGCCAGCAGTTGGGGTTCGGGCGAGCAGTACTTC.